What follows are 20 T cell receptor beta chains derived from one specimen sequenced in a study of T cell responses to AZD1222 COVID-19 vaccine. Assay: immunoSEQ multiplex PCR; the TCRdb copy retains only in-frame clones and omits some. The repertoire holds more than 85,000 clones, with around 85% as singletons. The source was peripheral blood, collected on day 0 of AZD1222 vaccination. The receptor source for this set is an adult in good health.

V gene TRBV11-3 combines with J gene TRBJ2-3; D possibly corresponds to TRBD2 (5 bases). CDR3 length: 12 amino acids. CDR1 SGHNT and CDR2 YENEEA come from the germline V gene. Trimming removed 2 bases at V and 9 bases at J, with 9 bases between. The CDR3 protein is CASSLKRETQYF. The CDR3 coding sequence is TGTGCCAGCAGCTTAAAGAGGGAAACGCAGTATTTT.

V gene TRBV18 combines with J gene TRBJ2-7; TRBD1 matches at 10 bases. CDR3 length: 15 residues. V lost 2 bases and J lost 6; bases outside the gene matches: 7. Per the germline V gene, CDR1 is KGHSH and CDR2 is LQKENI. In DNA, the CDR3 is TGTGCCAGCTCACCAGTGACAGGGGGCCAAGCCGAGCAGTACTTC. Translation gives CASSPVTGGQAEQYF.

The CDR3 nucleotides read TGTGCCAGCAGCTTAGATTCGGGAACGGGCTACGAGCAGTACTTC. Protein sequence: CASSLDSGTGYEQYF. The rearrangement uses TRBV7-6 and TRBJ2-7; D possibly corresponds to TRBD2 (5 bases). CDR3 length: 15 residues. V lost 1 base and J lost 3, with 13 bases in between. Per the germline V gene, CDR1 is SGHVS and CDR2 is FNYEAQ.

This rearrangement joins TRBV24-1 to TRBJ1-2, with 9 nucleotides matching TRBD1. The CDR3 is 13 amino acids. From germline, CDR1 is KGHDR and CDR2 SFDVKD. V shed 4 bases, J shed 8 bases, and the junction held 4 bases outside the gene matches. The CDR3: CATSEGQGRGYTF. CDR3 nucleotide sequence: TGTGCCACCAGTGAGGGACAGGGCCGAGGCTACACCTTC.

The chain joins TRBV7-2 to TRBJ2-5, with unresolved D. The CDR3 is 19 amino acids. Per the germline V gene, CDR1 is SGHTA and CDR2 is FQGNSA. V dropped 4 bases and J dropped 3 bases, with 27 bases sitting between them. The CDR3 region has the DNA TGTGCCAGCAGCTATCCGACTGAAATTCTAGGGTGGAACAAAGAGACCCAGTACTTC. Its protein product is CASSYPTEILGWNKETQYF.

This clone was seen a handful of times. The chain links TRBV10-3 to TRBJ2-1; no firm D call. V lost 5 bases to trimming and J lost 8 bases, with 16 bases between them. Per germline, CDR1 ENHRY and CDR2 SYGVKD. The CDR3 runs to 14 residues. Written as DNA, the CDR3 is TGTGCCATCAGTTCAAGGCCTACTAAGGATGAGCAGTTCTTC. Encoded protein: CAISSRPTKDEQFF.

This rearrangement joins TRBV2 to TRBJ2-5; TRBD2 matches at 10 bases. Per the germline V gene, CDR1 is SNHLY and CDR2 is FYNNEI. V lost 0 bases and J lost 5; bases outside the gene matches: 12. This CDR3 is 18 amino acids long. The CDR3 region has the DNA TGTGCCAGCAGTGAAGCGCTAGGGGTAGCGGGAGGAGGCGAGACCCAGTACTTC. Translated: CASSEALGVAGGGETQYF.

The chain recombines TRBV5-1 with TRBJ1-2; 9 bases are shared with TRBD1. This CDR3 comprises 15 residues. J gave up 4 bases and V 6 bases, and 10 bases lay outside the gene matches. Germline CDR1 reads SGHRS; CDR2 reads YFSETQ. CDR3 DNA: TGCGCCAGCACCGATGACAGGGGGGAACTCTATGGCTACACCTTC. Its protein is CASTDDRGELYGYTF.

This chain joins TRBV19 and TRBJ2-7, with D perhaps given as TRBD1 or TRBD2 (6 bases each). Trimming cost V 4 bases and J 9 bases, with 16 bases left between them. Looked up from germline, CDR1 is LNHDA and CDR2 is SQIVND (reference sequence). CDR3 length: 13 residues. In DNA, the CDR3 is TGTGCCAGTAGTACCCCGGGGGCTGGATCGCAGTACTTC. This encodes CASSTPGAGSQYF. Combining the CDR3 with reference TRBV19 and TRBJ2-7 gives the whole variable domain DGGITQSPKYLFRKEGQNVTLSCEQNLNHDAMYWYRQDPGQGLRLIYYSQIVNDFQKGDIAEGYSVSREKKESFPLTVTSAQKNPTAFYLCASSTPGAGSQYFGPGTRLTVT.

The rearrangement uses TRBV19 and TRBJ1-2; D remains ambiguous. Germline lookup yields CDR1 LNHDA and CDR2 SQIVND (reference sequence). The CDR3 has 11 residues. Deletions cut 10 bases from V and 0 bases from J, with 6 bases between. The CDR3, as DNA: TGTGCCACCCTGTCTAACTATGGCTACACCTTC. This sequence encodes CATLSNYGYTF.

This clone showed up just a few times. The chain links TRBV7-3 to TRBJ2-1; D uncertain. Trimming stripped 5 bases from V and 0 bases from J, with 11 bases between. Germline V gene sequence: CDR1 SGHTA, CDR2 FQGTGA. CDR3 length equals 15 residues. DNA for the CDR3: TGTGCCAGCAGCCCGGAGCCTACCTCCTACAATGAGCAGTTCTTC. It encodes CASSPEPTSYNEQFF.

The V and J genes are TRBV10-3 and TRBJ2-1; tentative D call: TRBD2 (5 bases). The V gene lost 6 bases and the J gene lost 5 bases, with 14 bases spanning the gap. Germline loops: CDR1 ENHRY, CDR2 SYGVKD. There are 14 residues in the CDR3. DNA of the CDR3: TGTGCCATCAGCCCTCCTTACGGGAACAATGAGCAGTTCTTC. Translated: CAISPPYGNNEQFF.

CDR3 sequence reads: CASSLASSGSGAREQYF. In DNA, the CDR3 is TGTGCCAGCAGCTTGGCCTCTAGCGGGAGTGGAGCTAGAGAGCAGTACTTC. The rearrangement links TRBV5-4 to TRBJ2-7, with 10 bases matching TRBD2. This CDR3 contains 17 residues. After removal of 0 bases from V and 7 bases from J, the junction contained 13 bases not matched to a gene. CDR1 and CDR2 from the germline V gene are SGHNT and YYREEE (reference sequence).

This clone was recorded only once. The chain is built from TRBV10-2 and TRBJ1-1; D is undetermined. The CDR3 sequence is 13 residues long. Trimming shortened V by 6 bases and J by 1 base, and 9 bases separated the two germline ends. Per the germline V gene, CDR1 is WSHSY and CDR2 is SAAADI. The DNA for the CDR3 is TGCGCCAGCAGGCTGGATGGGAACACTGAAGCTTTCTTT. Translation gives CASRLDGNTEAFF.

The chain joins TRBV5-3 to TRBJ2-5; weak D call: TRBD2 (6 bases). TRBV5-3 counts as an open reading frame of uncertain function. The CDR3 spans 13 residues. The V and J ends lost 4 bases and 5 bases respectively, with 12 bases between them. In DNA, the CDR3 is TGTGCCAGAAGCGGCCCCCGGGAGGAGACCCAGTACTTC. This translates into CARSGPREETQYF.

This clone is a singleton in its sample. This chain links TRBV7-8 with TRBJ1-4; no clear D gene. Per germline, CDR1 SGHVS and CDR2 FQNEAQ. The ends were cut back, 4 bases at V and 0 bases at J, with 9 bases in the middle. The CDR3 has 15 amino acids. The CDR3 reads CASSSPTSTNEKLFF. CDR3 bases: TGTGCCAGCAGCTCACCAACTTCAACTAATGAAAAACTGTTTTTT.

The V call is TRBV27, the J call TRBJ2-1; 8 bases align to TRBD2. The CDR3 consists of 14 residues. Germline V CDR1 and CDR2: MNHEY, SMNVEV (reference sequence). V lost 6 bases, J lost 3 bases, and 4 bases stayed unmatched. CDR3 coding DNA: TGTGCCAGCAGATTAGCGGGAAACTACAATGAGCAGTTCTTC. Its protein product is CASRLAGNYNEQFF.

The CDR3 region has the DNA TGTGCCAGCAGCGGGGACAGGGACCCGGCCTACGAGCAGTACTTC. Its translation is CASSGDRDPAYEQYF. This chain uses TRBV9 with TRBJ2-7; 9 positions match TRBD1. After removal of 3 bases from V and 2 bases from J, the junction contained 6 bases not matched to a gene. The CDR3 loop spans 15 amino acids. In germline, CDR1 is SGDLS, CDR2 YYNGEE.

The gene calls are TRBV4-2 and TRBJ2-7; tentative D call: TRBD2 (7 bases). Looked up from germline, CDR1 is LGHNA and CDR2 is YNFKEQ. Trimming shortened V by 1 base and J by 1 base, and 14 bases separated the two germline ends. The CDR3 contains 16 residues. The CDR3 DNA reads as TGTGCCAGCAGCCAAGTCGGGGGGCTGAGATCCTACGAGCAGTACTTC. Amino acid sequence: CASSQVGGLRSYEQYF.

This chain links TRBV5-5 with TRBJ1-6, with D possibly matching TRBD1 (5 bases). The CDR3 is made up of 16 amino acids. Germline CDR1 reads SGHKS; CDR2 reads YYEKEE (reference sequence). Between the trimmed V and J ends, which lost 1 base and 2 bases, there was a span of 10 bases. The DNA of the CDR3 is TGTGCCAGCAGCTTGTCTGGGACGGCCTATAATTCACCCCTCCACTTT. This gives the protein CASSLSGTAYNSPLHF.